The 27 T cell receptor beta chains given below trace back to one sample, sequenced in a study of post-analysis software for immune sequencing data. No antigen has been identified for these receptors. cDNA libraries for TCR beta contained unique molecular identifiers. One entry per CDR3 protein results from TCRdb running MiXCR on the PCR reads. The sample includes hundreds of thousands of distinct CDR3 sequences, approximately 50% of them seen just once. General study results and limits: Roughly 5 TRBV segments, TRBV5-6, TRBV5-1 and TRBV20-1 among them, were found more frequent in patients than controls.

Material: blood. Source of these receptors: a girl aged 5 to 17 with multiple sclerosis.

This sequence joins TRBV29-1 and TRBJ2-3; no definite D call. V dropped 3 bases and J dropped 4 bases, with 8 bases sitting between them. From germline, CDR1 is SQVTM and CDR2 ANQGSEA. The CDR3 extends over 12 amino acids. The CDR3 loop reads CSVDVGADTQYF. The CDR3 DNA reads TGCAGCGTTGACGTAGGAGCAGATACGCAGTATTTT.

J is TRBJ2-5 and V is TRBV7-9; D is possibly TRBD2 (6 bases). There are 17 residues in the CDR3. Trimming shortened V by 5 bases and J by 4 bases, and 23 bases separated the two germline ends. Germline CDR1 reads SEHNR; CDR2 reads FQNEAQ (reference sequence). Here the CDR3 reads CASSPWGRIDGRETQYF. CDR3 in DNA: TGTGCCAGCAGCCCCTGGGGCCGTATCGACGGGAGAGAGACCCAGTACTTC.

The J gene is TRBJ2-2, the V gene TRBV11-2; perhaps TRBD2 as D (5 bases). The V and J ends lost 7 bases and 0 bases respectively, with 15 bases between them. Germline CDR1 is SGHAT and CDR2 is FQNNGV. The CDR3 extends over 16 amino acids. The CDR3 is CASTNAGSTNTGELFF. The CDR3 DNA is TGTGCCAGCACCAACGCGGGCAGCACGAACACCGGGGAGCTGTTTTTT.

The chain recombines TRBV9 with TRBJ2-7, with D perhaps assigned TRBD1 or TRBD2 (5 bases each). The germline V and J ends were trimmed by 2 bases and 2 bases, with 14 bases remaining between them. Germline CDR1 is SGDLS and CDR2 is YYNGEE. The CDR3 has 15 amino acids. CDR3 sequence (DNA): TGTGCCAGCAGCGTTTCTTCCAGGGAGCCCTACGAGCAGTACTTC. Its translation is CASSVSSREPYEQYF.

V usage is TRBV7-8 and J usage is TRBJ2-5, with 9 bases aligning to TRBD2. With V trimmed by 6 bases and J by 2 bases, 13 bases remained unmatched. The CDR3 length is 17 residues. CDR1 and CDR2 (germline): SGHVS, FQNEAQ. Here the CDR3 reads CASRTSGGTLPQETQYF. The CDR3, as DNA: TGTGCCAGCAGAACCAGCGGGGGGACTCTTCCACAAGAGACCCAGTACTTC.

J is TRBJ1-5 and V is TRBV7-2; D might be TRBD1 (5 bases). Looked up from germline, CDR1 is SGHTA and CDR2 is FQGNSA. This CDR3 contains 14 residues. V shed 7 bases and J shed 0 bases, with 10 bases lying between them. DNA of the CDR3: TGTGCCAGCAACCGGGACGGTAGCAATCAGCCCCAGCATTTT. Amino acids: CASNRDGSNQPQHF. The whole variable domain, remainder taken from reference TRBV7-2 and TRBJ1-5, is GAGVSQSPSNKVTEKGKDVELRCDPISGHTALYWYRQSLGQGLEFLIYFQGNSAPDKSGLPSDRFSAERTGGSVSTLTIQRTQQEDSAVYLCASNRDGSNQPQHFGDGTRLSIL.

The chain couples TRBV7-8 to TRBJ1-2, with 10 nucleotides matching TRBD1. Unmatched junction bases numbered 13, after V lost 3 bases and J lost 3 bases. Per the germline V gene, CDR1 is SGHVS and CDR2 is FQNEAQ. There are 18 residues in the CDR3. The CDR3 region has the DNA TGTGCCAGCAGCTTGCGAGCCGGGACAGGGGCTTCCCACTATGGCTACACCTTC. Residues: CASSLRAGTGASHYGYTF. The full variable domain, its missing parts supplied by reference TRBV7-8 and TRBJ1-2, is GAGVSQSPRYKVAKRGQDVALRCDPISGHVSLFWYQQALGQGPEFLTYFQNEAQLDKSGLPSDRFFAERPEGSVSTLKIQRTQQEDSAVYLCASSLRAGTGASHYGYTFGSGTRLTVV.

This clonotype came up a few times. The J gene is TRBJ2-7, the V gene TRBV7-8; no reliable D call. Germline CDR1 and CDR2: SGHVS and FQNEAQ. The CDR3 spans 14 residues. Deletions cut 5 bases from V and 2 bases from J, with 13 bases between. DNA of the CDR3: TGTGCCAGCAGCCTACAGTGGATTGCCTACGAGCAGTACTTC. Translated: CASSLQWIAYEQYF.

This clonotype was counted only a few times. The CDR3 bases are TGTGCCAGCAGCCAATCAAGCAGTAATGAAAAACTGTTTTTT. This encodes CASSQSSSNEKLFF. The chain carries TRBV4-2 and TRBJ1-4, with D hard to call. Trimming removed 2 bases from V and 4 bases from J, with 8 bases in between. The CDR3 spans 14 residues. Germline loops: CDR1 LGHNA, CDR2 YNFKEQ.

The chain employs TRBV27 and TRBJ2-5, with 13 bases lining up with TRBD2. The closer fit of TRBJ2-7 to the DNA end suggests the J call may be wrong. In germline, CDR1 is MNHEY, CDR2 SMNVEV (reference sequence). The CDR3 is 20 amino acids. CDR3 residues: CASSFSFGTSGEVGSYEQYF. CDR3 DNA sequence: TGTGCCAGCAGTTTCTCGTTTGGGACTAGCGGGGAGGTTGGTAGCTACGAGCAGTACTTC.

The chain links TRBV27 to TRBJ2-3; D ambiguous. V lost 0 bases and J lost 8, with 6 bases in between. CDR1 and CDR2 from the germline V gene are MNHEY and SMNVEV (reference sequence). The length of the CDR3 is 12 residues. The chain's CDR3 is CASSLSVGTQYF. The CDR3 DNA reads as TGTGCCAGCAGTTTATCAGTAGGTACGCAGTATTTT.

The chain employs TRBV7-3 and TRBJ2-1; D is tentatively TRBD1 or TRBD2 (5 bases each). Trimming removed 5 bases at V and 9 bases at J, with 14 bases between. CDR1 SGHTA and CDR2 FQGTGA come from the germline V gene. This CDR3 spans 13 amino acids. The CDR3 loop reads CASSPHGAFEQFF. CDR3 coding DNA: TGTGCCAGCAGCCCACACGGGGCATTTGAGCAGTTCTTC.

This clonotype has only a few counts. The chain carries TRBV7-2 and TRBJ2-5, with D unclear. The CDR3 has 12 amino acids. Per the germline V gene, CDR1 is SGHTA and CDR2 is FQGNSA. Trimming shortened V by 1 base and J by 8 bases, and 8 bases separated the two germline ends. The CDR3 reads CASSLVGLTQYF. In DNA form, the CDR3 reads TGTGCCAGCAGCTTAGTAGGGCTTACCCAGTACTTC.

CDR3 region: CASSEGGGLRYRSFQYF. The CDR3 nucleotides are TGTGCCAGCAGTGAAGGAGGGGGATTGAGGTACCGCAGCTTTCAGTACTTC. This rearrangement joins TRBV6-1 to TRBJ2-4; possible D gene TRBD1, 6 bases. Germline assignment: CDR1 MNHNS and CDR2 SASEGT. The CDR3 is 17 amino acids. V was cut by 1 base and J by 11 bases, with 24 bases left in between.

This clonotype appeared a few times. The chain links TRBV9 to TRBJ2-2; 11 positions match TRBD2. The CDR3 totals 17 residues. After removal of 4 bases from V and 2 bases from J, the junction contained 7 bases not matched to a gene. Germline lookup yields CDR1 SGDLS and CDR2 YYNGEE. CDR3 protein: CASSPMTSGVNTGELFF. The CDR3 DNA sequence: TGTGCCAGCAGCCCGATGACTAGCGGGGTAAACACCGGGGAGCTGTTTTTT.

V usage is TRBV6-4 and J usage is TRBJ2-1; 8 positions match TRBD1. With V trimmed by 4 bases and J by 4 bases, 9 bases remained unmatched. There are 16 residues in the CDR3. CDR1 is MRHNA and CDR2 is SNTAGT in the germline V gene. The CDR3 loop is CASSALPQGAYNEQFF. The CDR3 coding sequence is TGTGCCAGCAGTGCCCTACCTCAGGGGGCGTACAATGAGCAGTTCTTC.

The chain uses TRBV7-9 and TRBJ1-2; TRBD1 is a possible D gene (6 bases). CDR1 and CDR2 (germline): SEHNR, FQNEAQ (reference sequence). This CDR3 is 14 amino acids long. The CDR3 DNA sequence: TGTGCAACGTTCGGCGGGGGCCGGGGCTATGGCTACACCTTC. This sequence encodes CATFGGGRGYGYTF.

The chain carries TRBV3-1 and TRBJ1-2; tentatively, D is TRBD1 (5 bases). The V end was cut by 3 bases, the J end by 8 bases, with 10 bases between. CDR3 size: 12 residues. In germline, CDR1 is LGHDT, CDR2 YNNKEL (reference sequence). CDR3 coding DNA: TGTGCCAGCAGCCAGGGTTGGGGCGGCTACACCTTC. This codes for CASSQGWGGYTF.

In this sample, this clonotype turned up a few times. This rearrangement joins TRBV5-1 to TRBJ1-1; D gene ambiguous. This CDR3 spans 14 amino acids. The V gene's germline CDR1 is SGHRS and CDR2 YFSETQ. The germline V and J ends were trimmed by 0 bases and 1 base, with 7 bases remaining between them. The CDR3 protein is CASSLERQNTEAFF. As DNA, the CDR3 is TGCGCCAGCAGCTTGGAACGGCAGAACACTGAAGCTTTCTTT.

The gene calls are TRBV15 and TRBJ2-4; D is unclear. The CDR3 is made up of 16 amino acids. The V gene's germline CDR1 is LNHNV and CDR2 YYDKDF (reference sequence). Trimming took 0 bases from V and 0 from J, leaving 9 bases between them. CDR3 loop: CATSRDWVGAKNIQYF. The DNA of the CDR3 is TGTGCCACCAGCAGAGATTGGGTAGGAGCCAAAAACATTCAGTACTTC.

This clonotype has only a few counts. This sequence joins TRBV29-1 and TRBJ2-4; 9 bases align to TRBD1. Losses at the gene ends were 7 bases for V and 13 bases for J; bases not matched to a gene: 17. Germline V lookup: CDR1 SQVTM, CDR2 ANQGSEA. This CDR3 is 14 amino acids long. The CDR3 is CSASGTGLSYDQYF. CDR3 DNA: TGCAGCGCTTCCGGGACAGGGTTGTCCTACGACCAGTACTTC. Based on the CDR3 plus reference TRBV29-1 and TRBJ2-4, the full variable domain is SAVISQKPSRDICQRGTSLTIQCQVDSQVTMMFWYRQQPGQSLTLIATANQGSEATYESGFVIDKFPISRPNLTFSTLTVSNMSPEDSSIYLCSASGTGLSYDQYFGAGTRLSVL.

The sample holds one count of this clonotype. In nucleotides, the CDR3 is TGCAGTGCTACCCCCGGGCAGGCCTTTCGCTCGATATCCCACGAGCAGTACTTC. Protein: CSATPGQAFRSISHEQYF. The V gene is TRBV20-1, the J gene TRBJ2-7; D unresolved. V gave up 4 bases and J gave up 5 bases, with 30 bases separating them. CDR1 is DFQATT, CDR2 SNEGSKA, per germline (reference sequence). The CDR3 loop spans 18 amino acids.

The V gene is TRBV6-1, the J gene TRBJ1-2; no reliable D call. V was trimmed by 3 bases and J by 5 bases, leaving 7 bases between them. Germline lookup yields CDR1 MNHNS and CDR2 SASEGT. The CDR3 runs to 12 residues. Written as DNA, the CDR3 is TGTGCCAGCAGTGAGGGGAGATATGGCTACACCTTC. Residues: CASSEGRYGYTF.

V gene TRBV6-1 combines with J gene TRBJ1-1, with D uncertain. This CDR3 region has 13 residues. In germline, CDR1 is MNHNS, CDR2 SASEGT. The V and J ends lost 5 bases and 0 bases respectively, with 7 bases between them. The CDR3, as DNA: TGTGCCAGCAGTTATCAGGTGAACACTGAAGCTTTCTTT. Protein: CASSYQVNTEAFF.

V usage is TRBV20-1 and J usage is TRBJ2-7; D possibly corresponds to TRBD2 (6 bases). The CDR3 loop spans 15 amino acids. V lost 5 bases and J lost 3, with 20 bases in between. Germline-derived CDR1 and CDR2 are DFQATT and SNEGSKA (reference sequence). This CDR3 is CSALTTRSNNYEQYF. CDR3 DNA: TGCAGTGCTCTGACGACTAGATCCAATAACTACGAGCAGTACTTC.

J is TRBJ2-3 and V is TRBV29-1; TRBD1 aligns across 7 bases. V dropped 6 bases and J dropped 4; count of bases not matched to a gene: 7. Germline V gene lookup returns CDR1 SQVTM and CDR2 ANQGSEA. This CDR3 comprises 13 residues. The CDR3 coding sequence is TGCAGCGTAGGGGGACAGTACGCAGATACGCAGTATTTT. It specifies CSVGGQYADTQYF.

The chain joins TRBV20-1 to TRBJ2-7; TRBD2 aligns across 8 bases. Germline CDR1 and CDR2: DFQATT and SNEGSKA (reference sequence). Losses at the gene ends were 3 bases for V and 4 bases for J; bases not matched to a gene: 8. CDR3 length: 14 residues. The DNA of the CDR3 is TGCAGTGCTAGCAGACGGGGGGGCCGGTACGAGCAGTACTTC. Its protein product is CSASRRGGRYEQYF.